This entry is about one TCR beta chain. This entry comes from a study of T cells in Graves' hyperthyroidism and ophthalmopathy. The germline gives CDR1 WSHSY, CDR2 SAAADI. The length of the CDR3 is 15 residues. The junction had 7 bases not matched to a gene; V was cut back by 3 bases and J by 7 bases. Researchers took RNA transcripts and amplified the TCR beta CDR3 regions from them. Carried out on the TCR CDR3, a first-round RT-PCR used the HTBI primer set. Via MiXCR, TCRdb re-called the multiplex PCR reads, giving one row per CDR3 protein. The sample lists around 490,000 distinct CDR3 sequences, 15% to 20% occurring once.

The chain employs TRBV10-2 and TRBJ2-7, with 12 bases fitting TRBD1. Sample: blood. The TCR comes from a man in his forties with Graves' ophthalmopathy. The CDR3, as DNA: TGCGCCAGCAGTGAACCGGGACAGGGGGCAAGGGAGCAGTACTTC. This codes for CASSEPGQGAREQYF.